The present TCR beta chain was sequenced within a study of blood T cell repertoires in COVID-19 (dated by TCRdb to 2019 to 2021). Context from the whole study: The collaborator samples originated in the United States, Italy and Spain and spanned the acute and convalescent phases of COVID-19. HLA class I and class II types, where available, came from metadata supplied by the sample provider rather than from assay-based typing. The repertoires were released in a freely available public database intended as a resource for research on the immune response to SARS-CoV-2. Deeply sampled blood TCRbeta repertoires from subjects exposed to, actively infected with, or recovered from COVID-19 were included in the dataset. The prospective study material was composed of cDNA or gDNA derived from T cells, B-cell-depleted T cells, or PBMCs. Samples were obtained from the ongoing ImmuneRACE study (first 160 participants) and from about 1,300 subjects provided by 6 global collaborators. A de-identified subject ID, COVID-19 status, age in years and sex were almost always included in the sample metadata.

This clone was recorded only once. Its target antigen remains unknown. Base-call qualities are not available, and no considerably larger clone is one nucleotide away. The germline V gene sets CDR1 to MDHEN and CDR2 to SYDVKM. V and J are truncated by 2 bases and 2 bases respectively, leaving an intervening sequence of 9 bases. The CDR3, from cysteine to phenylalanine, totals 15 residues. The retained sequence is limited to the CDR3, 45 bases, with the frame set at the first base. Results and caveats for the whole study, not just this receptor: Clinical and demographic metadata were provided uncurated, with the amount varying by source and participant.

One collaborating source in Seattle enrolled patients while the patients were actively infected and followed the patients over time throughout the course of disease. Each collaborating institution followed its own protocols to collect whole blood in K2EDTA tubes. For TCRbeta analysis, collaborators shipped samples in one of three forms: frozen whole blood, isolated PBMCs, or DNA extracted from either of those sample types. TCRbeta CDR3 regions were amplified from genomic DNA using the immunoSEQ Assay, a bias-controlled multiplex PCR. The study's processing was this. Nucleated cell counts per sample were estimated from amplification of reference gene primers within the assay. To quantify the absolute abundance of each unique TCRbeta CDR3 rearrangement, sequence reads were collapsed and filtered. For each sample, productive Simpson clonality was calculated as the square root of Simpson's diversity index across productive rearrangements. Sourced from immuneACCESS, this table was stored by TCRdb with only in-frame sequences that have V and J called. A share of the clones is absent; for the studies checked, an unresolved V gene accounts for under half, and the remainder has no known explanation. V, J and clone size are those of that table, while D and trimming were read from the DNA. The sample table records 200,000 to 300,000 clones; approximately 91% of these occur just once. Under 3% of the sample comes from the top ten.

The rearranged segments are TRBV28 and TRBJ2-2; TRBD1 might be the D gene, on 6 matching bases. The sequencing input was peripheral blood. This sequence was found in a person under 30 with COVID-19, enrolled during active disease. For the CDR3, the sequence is CASSLNRVNTGELFF. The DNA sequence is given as TGTGCCAGCAGTTTAAACAGGGTTAACACCGGGGAGCTGTTTTTT.